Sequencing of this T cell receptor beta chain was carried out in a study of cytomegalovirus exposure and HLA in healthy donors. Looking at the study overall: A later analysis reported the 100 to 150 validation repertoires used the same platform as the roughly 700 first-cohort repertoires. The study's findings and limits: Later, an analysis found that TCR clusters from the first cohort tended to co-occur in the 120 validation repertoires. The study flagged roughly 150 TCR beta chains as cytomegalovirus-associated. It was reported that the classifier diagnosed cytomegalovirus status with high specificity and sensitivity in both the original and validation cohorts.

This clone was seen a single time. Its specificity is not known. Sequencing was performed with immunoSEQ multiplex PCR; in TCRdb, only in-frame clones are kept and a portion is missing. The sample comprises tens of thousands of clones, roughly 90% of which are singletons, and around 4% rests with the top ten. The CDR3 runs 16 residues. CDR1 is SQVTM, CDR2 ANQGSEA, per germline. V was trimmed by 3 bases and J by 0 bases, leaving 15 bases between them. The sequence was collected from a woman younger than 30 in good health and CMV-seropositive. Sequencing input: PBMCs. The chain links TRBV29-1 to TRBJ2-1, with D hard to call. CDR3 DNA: TGCAGCGTTGATGAAGACACATACAGCTCCTACAATGAGCAGTTCTTC. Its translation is CSVDEDTYSSYNEQFF.